This T cell receptor beta chain was found in a study of T cells in narcolepsy. The wider study: Enrolled donors included narcolepsy type 1 or type 2 patients and healthy controls.

The CDR3 is 16 residues long. V was shortened by 3 bases and J by 0 bases, with 9 bases between the two germline ends. Per the germline V gene, CDR1 is SGHAT and CDR2 is FQNNGV. Details on this clone: Its antigen is not known.

Measured with immunoSEQ multiplex PCR; TCRdb has only the in-frame clones, and not every one. The sample lists tens of thousands of clones; approximately 80% were seen once. Findings and limits, study-wide: In some patient and control memory CD4+ samples, autoreactive clones were absent. Autoreactive HCRT-specific and TRIB2-specific clonotypes were marked in same-patient CSF-versus-blood CD4+ comparisons. Blood of same and different patients, but not healthy controls, reportedly held recurring autoreactive clonotypes.

Sequencing used CD45RA- memory CD4+ T cells from PBMCs. The genes are TRBV11-2 and TRBJ2-6; D is ambiguous. This TCR was sampled from a human donor with narcolepsy. The CDR3 spells CASSFSRSSGANVLTF. In DNA form, the CDR3 reads TGTGCCAGCAGCTTTTCCAGGAGCTCTGGGGCCAACGTCCTGACTTTC.